The 23 T cell receptor beta chains reported below all come from one sample, sequenced in a study of blood T cell repertoires in COVID-19. Sequencing was performed with immunoSEQ multiplex PCR; in TCRdb, only in-frame clones are kept and a portion is missing. The sample includes 250,000 or so clones, 70% to 90% seen only once; the top ten take 5% to 7.5%. Sequencing was performed on PBMCs or T cells enriched from blood (not recorded which). All receptors come from a woman aged 45-59 years who had been exposed to COVID-19.

The rearrangement joins TRBV7-8 to TRBJ2-2; D is possibly TRBD1 (5 bases). This CDR3 has 16 residues. V lost 1 base to trimming and J lost 1 base, with 10 bases between them. Germline loops: CDR1 SGHVS, CDR2 FQNEAQ. CDR3 sequence (DNA): TGTGCCAGCAGCTTAGGGGTAGGACAGAACACCGGGGAGCTGTTTTTT. Its protein is CASSLGVGQNTGELFF.

The gene calls are TRBV5-4 and TRBJ1-1; 7 bases match TRBD1. V lost 5 bases to trimming and J lost 7 bases; unmatched junction nucleotides: 8. This CDR3 contains 13 residues. The germline gives CDR1 SGHNT, CDR2 YYREEE (reference sequence). For the CDR3, the DNA is TGTGCCAGCAGTTATAACAGGGGAAATGAAGCTTTCTTT. Residues: CASSYNRGNEAFF.

As for this clone: Other DNA variants within this sample encode the same CDR3. This rearrangement joins TRBV29-1 to TRBJ1-5; tentatively, D is TRBD1 (5 bases). CDR1 SQVTM and CDR2 ANQGSEA come from the germline V gene. Trimming left V 4 bases short and J 4 bases short, with 8 bases between. CDR3 length: 12 amino acids. CDR3 coding DNA: TGCAGCGTTGGGGGGGTTAATCAGCCCCAGCATTTT. Amino acids: CSVGGVNQPQHF. The complete variable domain, with remaining parts taken from reference TRBV29-1 and TRBJ1-5, reads SAVISQKPSRDICQRGTSLTIQCQVDSQVTMMFWYRQQPGQSLTLIATANQGSEATYESGFVIDKFPISRPNLTFSTLTVSNMSPEDSSIYLCSVGGVNQPQHFGDGTRLSIL.

The chain carries TRBV29-1 and TRBJ1-2; D not resolved. The CDR3 consists of 10 residues. Trimming cost V 7 bases and J 4 bases, with 7 bases left between them. Germline CDR1 and CDR2: SQVTM and ANQGSEA. The CDR3 sequence is CSAAGYGYTF. DNA for the CDR3: TGCAGCGCGGCGGGCTATGGCTACACCTTC.

V usage is TRBV18 and J usage is TRBJ1-1; TRBD1 agrees at 8 bases. CDR3 length equals 17 residues. The ends lost 5 bases at V and 4 bases at J; junction bases unmatched: 15. Germline V gives CDR1 KGHSH, CDR2 LQKENI. In nucleotides, the CDR3 is TGTGCCAGCTCAGTGACAGGGGTAGGCAATTCGGGCACTGAAGCTTTCTTT. Translation: CASSVTGVGNSGTEAFF.

V is TRBV6-5 and J is TRBJ2-5, with D perhaps matching TRBD2 (5 bases). The length of the CDR3 is 14 residues. Germline CDR1 MNHEY, CDR2 SVGAGI. V dropped 2 bases and J dropped 3 bases, with 10 bases sitting between them. CDR3 nucleotides: TGTGCCAGCAGTTACGACGGAGGAGAAGAGACCCAGTACTTC. Its protein is CASSYDGGEETQYF.

The CDR3 DNA reads as TGTGCCAGCAGTTCTGAGTGGAGGGGTCGGTACTCTCAGGATGGCTACACCTTC. This gives the protein CASSSEWRGRYSQDGYTF. The chain carries TRBV7-9 and TRBJ1-2, with D possibly matching TRBD1 (5 bases). The ends were cut back, 6 bases at V and 6 bases at J, with 29 bases in the middle. This CDR3 is 18 amino acids long. Germline V CDR1 and CDR2: SEHNR, FQNEAQ (reference sequence).

The chain recombines TRBV18 with TRBJ1-2; 8 nucleotides agree with TRBD1. This CDR3 has 14 residues. Germline loops: CDR1 KGHSH, CDR2 LQKENI. The junction had 9 bases not matched to a gene; V was cut back by 6 bases and J by 6 bases. This CDR3 reads CASSLRTGKHGYTF. CDR3 DNA sequence: TGTGCCAGCTCCCTCCGGACAGGGAAGCATGGCTACACCTTC.

The rearrangement links TRBV20-1 to TRBJ2-1, with TRBD2 matching over 10 bases. The CDR3 runs 15 residues. CDR1 DFQATT and CDR2 SNEGSKA come from the germline V gene (reference sequence). The V gene end was trimmed by 3 bases and the J gene end by 5 bases; junction bases not matched to a gene: 7. The CDR3: CSASKASGGHNEQFF. The CDR3, as DNA: TGCAGTGCTAGTAAGGCTAGCGGGGGCCACAATGAGCAGTTCTTC.

V gene TRBV7-8 combines with J gene TRBJ1-5; tentative D call: TRBD1 (6 bases). CDR3 length: 14 residues. Germline V gene data show CDR1 as SGHVS and CDR2 as FQNEAQ. Trimming shortened V by 5 bases and J by 6 bases, and 14 bases separated the two germline ends. This CDR3 is CASSRTEGPQPQHF. Written as DNA, the CDR3 is TGTGCCAGCAGCCGGACAGAAGGGCCTCAGCCCCAGCATTTT.

The genes are TRBV9 and TRBJ1-2, with D unresolved. The germline V and J ends were trimmed by 5 bases and 8 bases, with 13 bases remaining between them. This CDR3 region has 12 residues. Germline assignment: CDR1 SGDLS and CDR2 YYNGEE. The CDR3 loop reads CASSAPKEGYTF. The CDR3 coding sequence is TGTGCCAGCAGTGCCCCTAAGGAGGGCTACACCTTC.

This clone was counted between two and nine times. The rearrangement links TRBV29-1 to TRBJ2-7, with 11 bases matching TRBD1. The CDR3 is 16 residues long. Germline assignment: CDR1 SQVTM and CDR2 ANQGSEA. V trimming: 7 bases; J trimming: 0 bases; junction bases outside the gene matches: 11. This chain's CDR3 is CSATGGDRGSSYEQYF. In DNA, the CDR3 is TGCAGCGCCACCGGGGGGGACAGGGGGAGCTCCTACGAGCAGTACTTC.

The chain is built from TRBV13 and TRBJ2-5; 8 nucleotides line up with TRBD1. Losses at the gene ends were 5 bases for V and 1 base for J; bases not matched to a gene: 6. CDR3 length equals 15 residues. Per the germline V gene, CDR1 is PRHDT and CDR2 is FYEKMQ (reference sequence). The CDR3 DNA is TGTGCCAGCAGCACTCGGACAGGGCGCCAAGAGACCCAGTACTTC. It encodes CASSTRTGRQETQYF.

The rearrangement links TRBV7-2 to TRBJ2-3, with D maybe TRBD2 (6 bases). The CDR3 has 15 amino acids. The germline V and J ends were trimmed by 2 bases and 5 bases, with 14 bases remaining between them. CDR1 and CDR2 (germline): SGHTA, FQGNSA. CDR3: CASSLMAGRGDTQYF. CDR3 DNA sequence: TGTGCCAGCAGCTTAATGGCGGGACGAGGAGATACGCAGTATTTT.

This chain connects TRBV13 to TRBJ1-1; a weak D match, TRBD1 (6 bases). This CDR3 is 14 amino acids long. With 5 bases removed from V and 1 base from J, the gap between germline ends came to 11 bases. Germline V lookup: CDR1 PRHDT, CDR2 FYEKMQ (reference sequence). The CDR3 spells CASSARTANTEAFF. The DNA for the CDR3 is TGTGCCAGCAGCGCCCGGACAGCGAACACTGAAGCTTTCTTT.

The genes are TRBV7-9 and TRBJ2-7, with D possibly TRBD1 on 6 matching bases. V gave up 3 bases and J gave up 0 bases, with 18 bases separating them. This CDR3 contains 17 residues. Germline CDR1 is SEHNR and CDR2 is FQNEAQ (reference sequence). The CDR3 DNA sequence: TGTGCCAGCAGCTTGGGCCCCACCGGGACACACTCCTACGAGCAGTACTTC. Translating it yields CASSLGPTGTHSYEQYF. The full variable domain, its missing parts supplied by reference TRBV7-9 and TRBJ2-7, is DTGVSQNPRHKITKRGQNVTFRCDPISEHNRLYWYRQTLGQGPEFLTYFQNEAQLEKSRLLSDRFSAERPKGSFSTLEIQRTEQGDSAMYLCASSLGPTGTHSYEQYFGPGTRLTVT.

The rearrangement joins TRBV5-4 to TRBJ1-2; D not resolved. Deletions cut 1 base from V and 14 bases from J, with 15 bases between. The CDR3 extends over 12 amino acids. Germline V lookup: CDR1 SGHNT, CDR2 YYREEE (reference sequence). DNA for the CDR3: TGTGCCAGCAGCTTGAACCCGAGGTCTCTTACCTTC. Translating it yields CASSLNPRSLTF.

The chain employs TRBV5-1 and TRBJ2-2, with 7 nucleotides matching TRBD1. The length of the CDR3 is 16 residues. The junction had 12 bases not matched to a gene; V was cut back by 6 bases and J by 4 bases. From germline, CDR1 is SGHRS and CDR2 YFSETQ. The CDR3 nucleotides read TGCGCCAGCACCCGGGACAGACTGTCGGGCACCGGGGAGCTGTTTTTT. Translating gives CASTRDRLSGTGELFF. Drawing the rest from reference TRBV5-1 and TRBJ2-2, the complete variable domain is KAGVTQTPRYLIKTRGQQVTLSCSPISGHRSVSWYQQTPGQGLQFLFEYFSETQRNKGNFPGRFSGRQFSNSRSEMNVSTLELGDSALYLCASTRDRLSGTGELFFGEGSRLTVL.

This clone turned up a few times. V and J are TRBV6-6 and TRBJ2-5; 15 bases are a match to TRBD2. Germline CDR1 and CDR2: MNHNY and SVGAGI (reference sequence). The CDR3 extends over 17 amino acids. J lost 4 bases, V lost 5 bases, and 8 bases had no gene match. CDR3 nucleotides: TGTGCCAGCAGTCGGACTAGCGGGGGGGCCCGGCCAGAGACCCAGTACTTC. Protein product: CASSRTSGGARPETQYF.

The gene calls are TRBV4-3 and TRBJ1-1; maybe TRBD1 (5 bases). V was shortened by 0 bases and J by 8 bases, with 10 bases between the two germline ends. The CDR3 runs 13 residues. Germline-derived CDR1 and CDR2 are LGHNA and YSLEER. This chain's CDR3 is CASSQDRAGEAFF. The CDR3 DNA follows: TGCGCCAGCAGCCAAGATAGGGCAGGGGAAGCTTTCTTT.

The V gene is TRBV18, the J gene TRBJ1-5; 8 nucleotides line up with TRBD1. From germline, CDR1 is KGHSH and CDR2 LQKENI. The CDR3 sequence is 17 residues long. The V gene end was trimmed by 3 bases and the J gene end by 2 bases; junction bases not matched to a gene: 9. The CDR3, as DNA: TGTGCCAGCTCACCCGACAGGGGCTGGGGGGGCAATCAGCCCCAGCATTTT. Translated, it gives CASSPDRGWGGNQPQHF.

The chain is built from TRBV11-2 and TRBJ2-5; tentative D call: TRBD2 (6 bases). V lost 5 bases, J lost 4 bases, and 20 bases lay in between. The CDR3 covers 16 residues. Germline CDR1 reads SGHAT; CDR2 reads FQNNGV. CDR3 residues: CASSPRRGRAGETQYF. CDR3 nucleotide sequence: TGTGCCAGCAGCCCTAGGAGGGGCAGGGCGGGAGAGACCCAGTACTTC.

The chain is built from TRBV28 and TRBJ1-5, with D unclear. The CDR3 contains 15 residues. The ends were cut back, 3 bases at V and 1 base at J, with 10 bases in the middle. Germline V gene data show CDR1 as MDHEN and CDR2 as SYDVKM. The CDR3 reads CASSFRDLSNQPQHF. The CDR3 DNA sequence: TGTGCCAGCAGTTTTCGCGATTTGAGCAATCAGCCCCAGCATTTT.